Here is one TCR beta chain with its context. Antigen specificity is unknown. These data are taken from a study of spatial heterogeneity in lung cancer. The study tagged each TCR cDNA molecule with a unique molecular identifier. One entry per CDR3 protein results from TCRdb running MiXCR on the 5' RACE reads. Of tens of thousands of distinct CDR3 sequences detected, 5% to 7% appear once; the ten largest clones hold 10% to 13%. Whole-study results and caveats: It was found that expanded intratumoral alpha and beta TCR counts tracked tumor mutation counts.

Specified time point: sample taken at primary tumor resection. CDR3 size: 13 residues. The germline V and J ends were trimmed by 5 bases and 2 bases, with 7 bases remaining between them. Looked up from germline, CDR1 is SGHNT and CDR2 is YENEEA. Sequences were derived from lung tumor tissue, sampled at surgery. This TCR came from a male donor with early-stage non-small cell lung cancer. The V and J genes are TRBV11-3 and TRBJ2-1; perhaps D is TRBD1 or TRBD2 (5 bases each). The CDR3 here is CASSQGPYNEQFF. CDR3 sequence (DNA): TGTGCCAGCAGCCAGGGACCCTACAATGAGCAGTTCTTC.